This T cell receptor (beta chain) stems from a study of cytomegalovirus exposure and HLA in healthy donors. Study in general: As an earlier analysis found, 150 million to 200 million T cells yielded approximately 100 million unique TCR beta sequences. Caucasian-associated ancestry cluster membership applied to about four fifths of over 350 genotyped donors. The study, taken as a whole, reports: Immune exposure information comprised only CMV serostatus.

About this clone itself: The target antigen is unknown.

The germline V gene encodes CDR1 SGHDT and CDR2 YYEEEE. The CDR3 totals 14 residues. V was clipped by 5 bases and J by 4 bases; unmatched bases: 5. Primers included in the PCR were 60 Vbeta and 13 Jbeta primers. Repertoires were generated with immunoSEQ multiplex PCR, while TCRdb's copy carries only in-frame clones and drops some. The sample includes 180,000 or so clones, about 86% of them seen just once. The J gene is TRBJ2-3, the V gene TRBV5-6; 9 nucleotides align to TRBD1. This sequence was found in a woman in her 30s in good health and CMV-seronegative. Material for sequencing was PBMCs. The CDR3, as DNA: TGTGCCAGCAGTTCGGGACAGGGAGCAGATACGCAGTATTTT. This codes for CASSSGQGADTQYF.